The 27 T cell receptor beta chains reported below all come from one sample, sequenced in a study of blood T cell repertoires in COVID-19. The repertoire was sequenced with immunoSEQ multiplex PCR; TCRdb's copy has only in-frame clones and lacks some. The sample consists of 300,000 to 450,000 clones, around 91% of them appearing once. Sequencing used PBMCs or T cells enriched from blood (not recorded which). These receptors originate from a man between 18 and 29 years old who had recovered from COVID-19.

The chain employs TRBV3-1 (or the pseudogene TRBV3-2) and TRBJ2-1; D possibly corresponds to TRBD2 (5 bases). Germline values: CDR1 LGHDT, CDR2 YNNKEL (reference sequence). CDR3 length: 13 amino acids. V was clipped by 0 bases and J by 13 bases, with 13 bases between them. This CDR3 is CASSQDRWRPQFF. The CDR3 nucleotides are TGTGCCAGCAGCCAAGATCGGTGGAGGCCCCAGTTCTTC.

The rearrangement uses TRBV6-2 or TRBV6-3 and TRBJ2-7; 12 positions agree with TRBD2. Trimming took 5 bases from V and 3 from J; bases not matched to a gene: 5. The CDR3 runs 15 residues. Per the germline V gene, CDR1 is MNHEY and CDR2 is SVGEGT. In DNA form, the CDR3 reads TGTGCCAGCAGTCACCCGGGACTAGCGGGCTACGAGCAGTACTTC. Residues: CASSHPGLAGYEQYF.

The V and J genes are TRBV6-5 and TRBJ2-7; 8 positions agree with TRBD2. The CDR3 contains 11 residues. V gave up 6 bases and J gave up 5 bases; unmatched junction bases: 0. Germline V gene data show CDR1 as MNHEY and CDR2 as SVGAGI. Here the CDR3 DNA reads TGTGCCAGCAGGGGACTAGACGAGCAGTACTTC. Protein: CASRGLDEQYF.

This sequence joins TRBV10-1 and TRBJ2-1; 9 positions match TRBD2. Trimming took 0 bases from V and 4 from J; bases not matched to a gene: 10. CDR1 and CDR2 from the germline V gene are WNHNN and SYGVQD (reference sequence). This CDR3 is built from 18 residues. This CDR3 reads CASSESHIAGDRYNEQFF. The CDR3 region has the DNA TGCGCCAGCAGTGAGTCCCATATAGCGGGAGACAGATACAATGAGCAGTTCTTC.

This clone appeared a few times. The chain recombines TRBV29-1 with TRBJ2-7, with TRBD1 matching over 10 bases. Germline V gene sequence: CDR1 SQVTM, CDR2 ANQGSEA. The CDR3 length is 14 residues. Trimming removed 5 bases from V and 1 base from J; junction bases left unmatched: 5. The CDR3 region is CSVTRQGASYEQYF. The CDR3 region has the DNA TGCAGCGTTACTCGACAGGGGGCGTCCTACGAGCAGTACTTC.

V usage is TRBV16 and J usage is TRBJ1-1; 10 bases are a match to TRBD1. V was clipped by 4 bases and J by 6 bases; unmatched bases: 5. CDR1 is KGHSY and CDR2 is FQNENV in the germline V gene. The CDR3 extends over 14 amino acids. CDR3 protein: CASSLTGGTAEAFF. DNA of the CDR3: TGTGCCAGCAGCCTGACAGGGGGCACGGCTGAAGCTTTCTTT.

The chain combines TRBV19 with TRBJ1-1; possible D gene TRBD1, 5 bases. Germline CDR1 and CDR2: LNHDA and SQIVND (reference sequence). Trimming left V 3 bases short and J 0 bases short, with 17 bases between. CDR3 size: 17 residues. The CDR3 nucleotides read TGTGCCAGTAGTATCGGCTACGGTCCGGACATGAACACTGAAGCTTTCTTT. It specifies CASSIGYGPDMNTEAFF.

V is TRBV5-1 and J is TRBJ1-2, with D possibly matching TRBD1 (5 bases). The CDR3 runs to 13 residues. The ends were cut back, 5 bases at V and 4 bases at J, with 12 bases in the middle. From germline, CDR1 is SGHRS and CDR2 YFSETQ. DNA for the CDR3: TGCGCCAGCAGGTCAACAGGTGCCTATGGCTACACCTTC. It yields the protein CASRSTGAYGYTF. The entire variable domain, with the rest obtained from reference TRBV5-1 and TRBJ1-2, is as follows: KAGVTQTPRYLIKTRGQQVTLSCSPISGHRSVSWYQQTPGQGLQFLFEYFSETQRNKGNFPGRFSGRQFSNSRSEMNVSTLELGDSALYLCASRSTGAYGYTFGSGTRLTVV.

This chain uses TRBV5-4 with TRBJ2-5; possibly TRBD1 for D (8 bases). The ends were cut back, 3 bases at V and 4 bases at J, with 16 bases in the middle. There are 15 residues in the CDR3. The germline gives CDR1 SGHNT, CDR2 YYREEE (reference sequence). CDR3 bases: TGTGCCAGCAGCTCCAGACAGGGGAGGGGAGAGACCCAGTACTTC. Translation gives CASSSRQGRGETQYF.

The J gene is TRBJ2-1, the V gene TRBV10-1; 9 positions match TRBD2. The CDR3 has 15 amino acids. The junction had 6 bases not matched to a gene; V was cut back by 0 bases and J by 9 bases. Germline CDR1 reads WNHNN; CDR2 reads SYGVQD (reference sequence). The CDR3 spells CASSESPSGDSEQFF. DNA of the CDR3: TGCGCCAGCAGTGAGTCGCCTAGCGGGGATAGTGAGCAGTTCTTC.

The V call is TRBV2, the J call TRBJ2-3, with 7 bases matching TRBD2. J lost 7 bases, V lost 6 bases, and 19 bases had no gene match. The germline V gene encodes CDR1 SNHLY and CDR2 FYNNEI. The CDR3 totals 17 residues. The CDR3 reads CASSRGRAGEPGNTQYF. For the CDR3, the DNA is TGTGCCAGCAGCCGGGGGAGGGCGGGAGAGCCGGGAAATACGCAGTATTTT.

In its sample, this clone was seen a few times. The chain links TRBV6-2 or TRBV6-3 to TRBJ2-2, with 10 bases aligning to TRBD2. The trim removed 5 bases at V and 5 bases at J, leaving 14 bases unmatched. Looked up from germline, CDR1 is MNHEY and CDR2 is SVGEGT. CDR3 size: 18 residues. The CDR3 nucleotides read TGTGCCAGCAGTACTCCGGGACTAGCGACCCGAAGGACCGGGGAGCTGTTTTTT. It encodes CASSTPGLATRRTGELFF.

The V and J genes are TRBV19 and TRBJ2-1, with 10 bases identical to TRBD2. The CDR3 consists of 15 residues. V dropped 7 bases and J dropped 0; count of bases not matched to a gene: 3. Germline V lookup: CDR1 LNHDA, CDR2 SQIVND (reference sequence). The CDR3 here is CASTGLAASYNEQFF. The CDR3, as DNA: TGTGCCAGTACTGGACTAGCGGCCTCCTACAATGAGCAGTTCTTC.

The V and J genes are TRBV28 and TRBJ2-3; unclear D gene. CDR1 is MDHEN and CDR2 is SYDVKM in the germline V gene. V dropped 4 bases and J dropped 3 bases, with 5 bases sitting between them. The CDR3 is made up of 12 amino acids. CDR3 residues: CASSSITDTQYF. The CDR3 DNA is TGTGCCAGCAGTTCTATAACAGATACGCAGTATTTT.

This clone was detected only a few times. J is TRBJ2-1 and V is TRBV7-3; 9 bases match TRBD1. CDR3 length: 16 residues. CDR1 and CDR2 (germline): SGHTA, FQGTGA. Trimming cost V 4 bases and J 0 bases; bases outside gene matches: 4. The CDR3 sequence is CASSSTGGSSYNEQFF. For the CDR3, the DNA is TGTGCCAGCAGCTCGACAGGGGGAAGCTCCTACAATGAGCAGTTCTTC.

This clone was seen just once. This chain joins TRBV19 and TRBJ1-1, with a tentative D call TRBD1 (6 bases). The CDR3 has 15 amino acids. V shed 7 bases and J shed 4 bases, with 19 bases lying between them. Germline CDR1 reads LNHDA; CDR2 reads SQIVND (reference sequence). The CDR3 bases are TGTGCCAGTAAGAATTGGCGGGGGGCGAGCACTGAAGCTTTCTTT. Its translation: CASKNWRGASTEAFF.

This rearrangement joins TRBV30 to TRBJ2-2; 9 positions agree with TRBD1. The V and J ends lost 0 bases and 5 bases, in that order; junction bases with no gene match: 10. The CDR3 is made up of 17 amino acids. Germline CDR1 reads GTSNPN; CDR2 reads SVGIG (reference sequence). The CDR3, as DNA: TGTGCCTGGAGTGTATATATAGGGACAGGGTCGACCGGGGAGCTGTTTTTT. Residues: CAWSVYIGTGSTGELFF.

This rearrangement joins TRBV18 to TRBJ2-7; maybe TRBD1 (6 bases). Germline values: CDR1 KGHSH, CDR2 LQKENI. Trimming stripped 5 bases from V and 4 bases from J, with 12 bases between. This CDR3 has 13 amino acids. The CDR3 DNA follows: TGTGCCAGCTCAACTTCAGGGGCGTACGAGCAGTACTTC. The encoded protein is CASSTSGAYEQYF.

This clone was counted a single time. This chain connects TRBV5-4 to TRBJ2-3, with D possibly TRBD2 on 5 matching bases. Deletions cut 2 bases from V and 2 bases from J, with 9 bases between. CDR3 size: 14 residues. Germline lookup yields CDR1 SGHNT and CDR2 YYREEE (reference sequence). CDR3 amino acids: CASSFDYATDTQYF. CDR3 coding DNA: TGTGCCAGCAGCTTCGACTACGCCACAGATACGCAGTATTTT.

V and J are TRBV7-8 and TRBJ1-2; 10 nucleotides match TRBD1. Per germline, CDR1 SGHVS and CDR2 FQNEAQ. The CDR3 length is 14 residues. The trim removed 1 base at V and 8 bases at J, leaving 4 bases unmatched. The DNA for the CDR3 is TGTGCCAGCAGCTTAGGAGGGACAGGGGAAGGCTACACCTTC. The encoded protein is CASSLGGTGEGYTF.

The V gene is TRBV2, the J gene TRBJ2-3; D might be TRBD2 (5 bases). The CDR3 spans 14 residues. The V end was cut by 7 bases, the J end by 0 bases, with 11 bases between. Germline lookup yields CDR1 SNHLY and CDR2 FYNNEI. CDR3 protein: CASNYGLSTDTQYF. CDR3 coding DNA: TGTGCCAGCAATTATGGACTTAGCACAGATACGCAGTATTTT.

The chain is built from TRBV5-6 and TRBJ2-5; 12 nucleotides agree with TRBD2. This CDR3 has 16 residues. V dropped 3 bases and J dropped 5; count of bases not matched to a gene: 8. Germline loops: CDR1 SGHDT, CDR2 YYEEEE. CDR3 DNA sequence: TGTGCCAGCAGCTCAGGACTAGCGGGGTTTTTGGAGACCCAGTACTTC. Translated, it gives CASSSGLAGFLETQYF.

V usage is TRBV13 and J usage is TRBJ2-7; D uncertain. CDR3 length: 11 residues. V lost 3 bases to trimming and J lost 4 bases, with 4 bases between them. Germline-derived CDR1 and CDR2 are PRHDT and FYEKMQ (reference sequence). The CDR3 nucleotides are TGTGCCAGCAGCTTTTTATACGAGCAGTACTTC. Translating gives CASSFLYEQYF.

In its sample, this clone was seen once. This chain uses TRBV24-1 with TRBJ2-1; 11 nucleotides align to TRBD1. The germline V gene has CDR1 KGHDR and CDR2 SFDVKD. V dropped 3 bases and J dropped 7; count of bases not matched to a gene: 16. This CDR3 contains 19 residues. CDR3 coding DNA: TGTGCCACCAGTGATGTTCCGGGACAGGGGGAGGGTGGGTTAAATGAGCAGTTCTTC. As protein: CATSDVPGQGEGGLNEQFF.

This chain joins TRBV6-1 and TRBJ1-2; TRBD1 matches 7 bases. There are 15 residues in the CDR3. V trimming: 3 bases; J trimming: 4 bases; junction bases outside the gene matches: 8. Germline V CDR1 and CDR2: MNHNS, SASEGT. As DNA, the CDR3 is TGTGCCAGCAGTGAGAAGACGGGACAGTTCTATGGCTACACCTTC. It is translated as CASSEKTGQFYGYTF.

This clone has just a few counts. This sequence joins TRBV29-1 and TRBJ2-5, with TRBD2 identical over 9 bases. After removal of 7 bases from V and 4 bases from J, the junction contained 4 bases not matched to a gene. CDR3 size: 12 residues. The germline gives CDR1 SQVTM, CDR2 ANQGSEA. The CDR3 sequence: CSARTSAETQYF. The CDR3 DNA reads as TGCAGCGCCAGGACTAGCGCAGAGACCCAGTACTTC.

The chain uses TRBV14 and TRBJ2-7; TRBD2 might be the D (5 bases). The ends were cut back, 4 bases at V and 7 bases at J, with 8 bases in the middle. Looked up from germline, CDR1 is SGHDN and CDR2 is FVKESK. The CDR3 runs to 11 residues. The CDR3, as DNA: TGTGCCAGCAGCCCGGGGAATGAGCAGTACTTC. It codes for CASSPGNEQYF.